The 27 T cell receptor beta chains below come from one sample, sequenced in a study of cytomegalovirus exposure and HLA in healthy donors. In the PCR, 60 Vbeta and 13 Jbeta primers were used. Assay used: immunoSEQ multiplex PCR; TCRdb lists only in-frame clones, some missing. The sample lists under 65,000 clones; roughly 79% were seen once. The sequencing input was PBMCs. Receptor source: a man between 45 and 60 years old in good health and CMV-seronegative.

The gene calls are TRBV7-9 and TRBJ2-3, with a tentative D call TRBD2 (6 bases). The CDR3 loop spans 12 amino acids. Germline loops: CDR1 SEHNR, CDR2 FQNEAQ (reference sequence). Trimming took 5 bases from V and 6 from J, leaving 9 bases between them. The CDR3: CASSHREDTQYF. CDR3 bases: TGTGCCAGCAGCCACCGGGAGGATACGCAGTATTTT. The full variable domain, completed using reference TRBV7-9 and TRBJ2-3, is DTGVSQNPRHKITKRGQNVTFRCDPISEHNRLYWYRQTLGQGPEFLTYFQNEAQLEKSRLLSDRFSAERPKGSFSTLEIQRTEQGDSAMYLCASSHREDTQYFGPGTRLTVL.

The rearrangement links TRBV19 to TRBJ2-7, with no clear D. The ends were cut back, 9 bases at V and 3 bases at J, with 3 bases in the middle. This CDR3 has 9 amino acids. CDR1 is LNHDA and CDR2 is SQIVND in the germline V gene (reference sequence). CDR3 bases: TGTGCCAGCTTCTACGAGCAGTACTTC. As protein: CASFYEQYF.

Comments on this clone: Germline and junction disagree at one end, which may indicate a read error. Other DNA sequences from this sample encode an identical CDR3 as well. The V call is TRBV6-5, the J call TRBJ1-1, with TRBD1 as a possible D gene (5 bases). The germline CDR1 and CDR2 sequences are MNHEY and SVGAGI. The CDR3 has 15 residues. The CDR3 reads CASSYSNRGYTEAFF. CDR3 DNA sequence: TGCGCCAGCAGTTACTCGAATAGGGGTTATACTGAAGCTTTCTTT.

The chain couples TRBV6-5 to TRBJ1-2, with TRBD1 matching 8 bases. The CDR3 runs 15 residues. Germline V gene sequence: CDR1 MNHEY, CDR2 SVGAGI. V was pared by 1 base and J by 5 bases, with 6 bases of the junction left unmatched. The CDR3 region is CASSYLGQGPYGYTF. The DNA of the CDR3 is TGTGCCAGCAGTTACTTAGGACAGGGCCCATATGGCTACACCTTC.

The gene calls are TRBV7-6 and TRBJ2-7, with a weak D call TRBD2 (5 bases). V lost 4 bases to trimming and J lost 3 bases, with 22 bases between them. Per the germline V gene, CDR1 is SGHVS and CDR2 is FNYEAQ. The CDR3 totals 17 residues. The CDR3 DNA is TGTGCCAGCAGCTCTGGACCTGGAGGATCATCCTACTACGAGCAGTACTTC. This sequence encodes CASSSGPGGSSYYEQYF.

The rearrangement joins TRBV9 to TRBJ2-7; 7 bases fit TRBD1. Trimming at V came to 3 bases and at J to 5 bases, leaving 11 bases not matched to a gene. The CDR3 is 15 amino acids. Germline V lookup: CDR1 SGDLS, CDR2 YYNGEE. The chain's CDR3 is CASSAAPGQRNEQYF. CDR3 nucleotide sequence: TGTGCCAGCAGCGCCGCCCCGGGACAGAGAAACGAGCAGTACTTC.

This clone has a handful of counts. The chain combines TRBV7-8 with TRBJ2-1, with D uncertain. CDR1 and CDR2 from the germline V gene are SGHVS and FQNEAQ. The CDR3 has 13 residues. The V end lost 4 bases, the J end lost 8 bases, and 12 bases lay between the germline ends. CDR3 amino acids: CASSSETRDEQFF. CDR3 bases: TGTGCCAGCAGCTCAGAAACCCGGGATGAGCAGTTCTTC.

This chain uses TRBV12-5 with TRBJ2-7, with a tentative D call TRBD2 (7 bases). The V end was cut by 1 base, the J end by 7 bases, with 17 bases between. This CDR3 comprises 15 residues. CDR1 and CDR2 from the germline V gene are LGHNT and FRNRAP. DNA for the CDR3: TGTGCTAGTGGTTTGGCCGGGGGGCCCACCTTGGAGCAGTACTTC. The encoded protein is CASGLAGGPTLEQYF. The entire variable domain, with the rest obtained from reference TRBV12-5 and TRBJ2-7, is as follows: DARVTQTPRHKVTEMGQEVTMRCQPILGHNTVFWYRQTMMQGLELLAYFRNRAPLDDSGMPKDRFSAEMPDATLATLKIQPSEPRDSAVYFCASGLAGGPTLEQYFGPGTRLTVT.

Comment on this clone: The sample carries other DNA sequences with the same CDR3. The CDR3 protein is CSAPSYNEQFF. The CDR3 nucleotides read TGCAGTGCTCCCAGCTACAATGAGCAGTTCTTC. The V and J genes are TRBV20-1 and TRBJ2-1; D unresolved. The CDR3 runs 11 residues. The V end lost 5 bases, the J end lost 3 bases, and 5 bases lay between the germline ends. Germline V CDR1 and CDR2: DFQATT, SNEGSKA (reference sequence).

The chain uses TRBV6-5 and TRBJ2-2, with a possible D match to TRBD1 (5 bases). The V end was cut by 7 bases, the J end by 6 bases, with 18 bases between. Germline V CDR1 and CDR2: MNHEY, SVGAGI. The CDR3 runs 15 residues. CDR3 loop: CASISNKGAPGELFF. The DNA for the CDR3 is TGTGCCAGCATAAGTAATAAAGGGGCCCCCGGGGAGCTGTTTTTT.

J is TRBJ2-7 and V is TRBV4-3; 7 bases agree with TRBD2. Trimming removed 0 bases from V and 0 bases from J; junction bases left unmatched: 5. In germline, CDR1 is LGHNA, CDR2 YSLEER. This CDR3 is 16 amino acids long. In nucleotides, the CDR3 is TGCGCCAGCAGCCAAGATTCTAGCGGCTTCTCCTACGAGCAGTACTTC. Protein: CASSQDSSGFSYEQYF.

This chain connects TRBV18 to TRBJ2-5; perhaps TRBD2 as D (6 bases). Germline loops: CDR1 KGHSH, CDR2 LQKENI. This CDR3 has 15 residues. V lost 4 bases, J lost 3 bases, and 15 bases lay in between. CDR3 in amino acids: CASSQVGGDKETQYF. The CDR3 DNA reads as TGTGCCAGCTCACAAGTTGGAGGGGATAAAGAGACCCAGTACTTC.

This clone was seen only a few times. CDR3: CASSVGSGEGEQYF. For the CDR3, the DNA is TGTGCCAGCAGCGTAGGATCTGGGGAGGGGGAGCAGTACTTC. The chain couples TRBV9 to TRBJ2-7; 7 nucleotides line up with TRBD2. The V segment lost 0 bases and the J segment 7 bases; nucleotides outside the gene matches: 7. This CDR3 is built from 14 residues. CDR1 and CDR2 from the germline V gene are SGDLS and YYNGEE.

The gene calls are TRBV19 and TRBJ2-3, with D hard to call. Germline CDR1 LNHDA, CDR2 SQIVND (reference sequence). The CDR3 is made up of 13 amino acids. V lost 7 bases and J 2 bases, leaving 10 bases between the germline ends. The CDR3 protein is CASTSYPTDTQYF. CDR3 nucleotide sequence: TGTGCCAGTACCTCCTACCCCACAGATACGCAGTATTTT. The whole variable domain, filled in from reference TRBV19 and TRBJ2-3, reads DGGITQSPKYLFRKEGQNVTLSCEQNLNHDAMYWYRQDPGQGLRLIYYSQIVNDFQKGDIAEGYSVSREKKESFPLTVTSAQKNPTAFYLCASTSYPTDTQYFGPGTRLTVL.

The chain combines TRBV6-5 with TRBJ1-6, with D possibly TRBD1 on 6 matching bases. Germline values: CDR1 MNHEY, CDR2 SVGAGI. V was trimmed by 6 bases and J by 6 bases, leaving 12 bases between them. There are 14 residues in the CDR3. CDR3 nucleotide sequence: TGTGCCAGCAGGGCGGGGGGCTCTAATTCACCCCTCCACTTT. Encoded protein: CASRAGGSNSPLHF.

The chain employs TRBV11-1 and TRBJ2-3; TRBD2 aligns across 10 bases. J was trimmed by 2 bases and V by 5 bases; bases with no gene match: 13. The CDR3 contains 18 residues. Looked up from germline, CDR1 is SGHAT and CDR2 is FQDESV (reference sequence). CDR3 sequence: CASSGGLARQLTTDTQYF. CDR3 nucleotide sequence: TGTGCCAGCAGCGGGGGACTAGCGAGGCAATTGACCACAGATACGCAGTATTTT.

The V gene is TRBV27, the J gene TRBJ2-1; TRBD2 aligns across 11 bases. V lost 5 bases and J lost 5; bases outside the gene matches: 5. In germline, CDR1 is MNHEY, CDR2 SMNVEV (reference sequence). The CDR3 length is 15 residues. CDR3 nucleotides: TGTGCCAGCAGTCCCGGGACTAGCGGTAACAATGAGCAGTTCTTC. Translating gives CASSPGTSGNNEQFF.

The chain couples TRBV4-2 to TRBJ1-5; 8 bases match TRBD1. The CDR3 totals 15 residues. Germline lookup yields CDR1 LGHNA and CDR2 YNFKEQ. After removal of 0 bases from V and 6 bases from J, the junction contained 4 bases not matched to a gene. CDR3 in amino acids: CASSQELTGVQPQHF. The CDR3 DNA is TGTGCCAGCAGCCAAGAATTGACAGGGGTTCAGCCCCAGCATTTT.

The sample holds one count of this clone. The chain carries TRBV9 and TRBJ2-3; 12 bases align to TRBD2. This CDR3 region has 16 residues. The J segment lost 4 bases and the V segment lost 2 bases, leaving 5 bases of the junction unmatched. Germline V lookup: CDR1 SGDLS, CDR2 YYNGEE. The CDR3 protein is CASSVLLAGGADTQYF. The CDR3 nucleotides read TGTGCCAGCAGCGTTTTACTAGCGGGGGGCGCAGATACGCAGTATTTT.

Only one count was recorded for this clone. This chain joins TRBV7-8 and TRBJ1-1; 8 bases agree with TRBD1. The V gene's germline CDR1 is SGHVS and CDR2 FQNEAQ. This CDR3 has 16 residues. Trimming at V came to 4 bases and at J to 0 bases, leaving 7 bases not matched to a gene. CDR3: CASSSQGARMNTEAFF. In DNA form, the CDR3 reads TGTGCCAGCAGCTCTCAGGGGGCCCGGATGAACACTGAAGCTTTCTTT. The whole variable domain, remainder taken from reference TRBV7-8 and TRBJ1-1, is GAGVSQSPRYKVAKRGQDVALRCDPISGHVSLFWYQQALGQGPEFLTYFQNEAQLDKSGLPSDRFFAERPEGSVSTLKIQRTQQEDSAVYLCASSSQGARMNTEAFFGQGTRLTVV.

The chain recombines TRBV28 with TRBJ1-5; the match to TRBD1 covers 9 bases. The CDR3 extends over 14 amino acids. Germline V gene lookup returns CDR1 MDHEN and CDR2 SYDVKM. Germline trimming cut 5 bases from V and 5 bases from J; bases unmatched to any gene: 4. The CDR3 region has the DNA TGTGCCAGCAGTCCAGGACAGGGGCATCAGCCCCAGCATTTT. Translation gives CASSPGQGHQPQHF. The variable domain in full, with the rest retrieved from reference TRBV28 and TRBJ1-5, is DVKVTQSSRYLVKRTGEKVFLECVQDMDHENMFWYRQDPGLGLRLIYFSYDVKMKEKGDIPEGYSVSREKKERFSLILESASTNQTSMYLCASSPGQGHQPQHFGDGTRLSIL.

Here the CDR3 reads CASSSTGDEQYF. CDR3 sequence (DNA): TGTGCCAGCAGTTCGACAGGGGACGAGCAGTACTTC. V usage is TRBV6-6 and J usage is TRBJ2-7, with 8 nucleotides matching TRBD1. V trimming: 4 bases; J trimming: 5 bases; junction bases outside the gene matches: 1. CDR1 and CDR2 (germline): MNHNY, SVGAGI (reference sequence). The CDR3 is made up of 12 amino acids.

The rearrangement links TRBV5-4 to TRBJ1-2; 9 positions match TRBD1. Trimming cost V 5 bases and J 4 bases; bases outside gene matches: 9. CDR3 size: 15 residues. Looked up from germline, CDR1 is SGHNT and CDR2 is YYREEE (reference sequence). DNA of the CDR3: TGTGCCAGCAGATCAGGACAGGGGTGGAGCTATGGCTACACCTTC. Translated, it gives CASRSGQGWSYGYTF.

The CDR3 DNA reads as TGTGCCAGTCACACCGGGCAGGGATACTATGGCTACACCTTC. Its translation: CASHTGQGYYGYTF. The genes are TRBV5-6 and TRBJ1-2; D possibly corresponds to TRBD1 (5 bases). Germline CDR1 reads SGHDT; CDR2 reads YYEEEE. V lost 8 bases and J 3 bases, leaving 17 bases between the germline ends. CDR3 size: 14 residues. The whole variable domain, remainder taken from reference TRBV5-6 and TRBJ1-2, is DAGVTQSPTHLIKTRGQQVTLRCSPKSGHDTVSWYQQALGQGPQFIFQYYEEEERQRGNFPDRFSGHQFPNYSSELNVNALLLGDSALYLCASHTGQGYYGYTFGSGTRLTVV.

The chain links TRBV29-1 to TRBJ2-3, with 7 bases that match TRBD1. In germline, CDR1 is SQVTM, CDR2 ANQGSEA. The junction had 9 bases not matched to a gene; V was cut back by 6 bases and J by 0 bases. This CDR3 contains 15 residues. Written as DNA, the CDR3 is TGCAGCGTGAATGGGGGACAGAAAAGCACAGATACGCAGTATTTT. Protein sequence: CSVNGGQKSTDTQYF.

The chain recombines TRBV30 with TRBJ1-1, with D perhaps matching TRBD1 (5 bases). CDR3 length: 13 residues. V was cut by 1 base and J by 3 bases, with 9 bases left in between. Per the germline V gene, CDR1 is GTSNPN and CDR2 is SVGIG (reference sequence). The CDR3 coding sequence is TGTGCCTGGAGTGGACAGACCCACACTGAAGCTTTCTTT. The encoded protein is CAWSGQTHTEAFF. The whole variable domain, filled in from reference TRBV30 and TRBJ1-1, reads SQTIHQWPATLVQPVGSPLSLECTVEGTSNPNLYWYRQAAGRGLQLLFYSVGIGQISSEVPQNLSASRPQDRQFILSSKKLLLSDSGFYLCAWSGQTHTEAFFGQGTRLTVV.

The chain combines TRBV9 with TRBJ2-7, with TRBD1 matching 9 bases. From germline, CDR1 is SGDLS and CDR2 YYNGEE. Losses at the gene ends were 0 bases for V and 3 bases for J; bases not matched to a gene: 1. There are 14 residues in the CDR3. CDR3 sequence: CASSVEGQGYEQYF. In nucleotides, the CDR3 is TGTGCCAGCAGCGTAGAGGGACAGGGCTACGAGCAGTACTTC.